The following is a T cell receptor beta chain sequence with its context. The target antigen is unknown. TCRdb's copy holds only in-frame clones and misses some; the assay was immunoSEQ multiplex PCR. Of 25,000 or so clones listed, over 80% are singletons. V gave up 4 bases and J gave up 10 bases; unmatched junction bases: 4. CDR3 length equals 11 residues. The germline V gene encodes CDR1 SNHLY and CDR2 FYNNEI. The data are from a study of neoadjuvant nivolumab and ipilimumab in lung cancer. For the study at large: Nivolumab 3 mg/kg was given days 1, 15 and 29, plus ipilimumab 1 mg/kg day 1 in combination.

Study results and limitations: From pretherapy to surgery, tumor richness and clonality rose with dual therapy. Compared with tumor-adjacent uninvolved lung, resected tumors showed greater richness and clonality. Blood richness before therapy tracked richness in tumors resected after neoadjuvant therapy.

The source was tumor tissue, collected after neoadjuvant nivolumab, alone or with ipilimumab, at or shortly before surgery. The chain links TRBV2 to TRBJ2-7; 7 bases are shared with TRBD2. This sequence originates from an adult with non-small cell lung cancer. The CDR3 spells CASSGEGTQYF. In DNA form, the CDR3 reads TGTGCCAGCAGTGGGGAGGGTACCCAGTACTTC.